This entry lists 3 T cell receptor beta chains sequenced from one sample in a study of graft-versus-host responses after intestinal transplantation. The authors combined around 200,000 CFSE-labeled responder cells with around 200,000 irradiated, violet-dye-labeled stimulator cells in plates. Assay used: immunoSEQ multiplex PCR; TCRdb lists only in-frame clones, some missing. The table shows approximately 14,000 clones, with roughly a third occurring only once. The source was alloreactive CD8+ T cells from a mixed lymphocyte reaction culture, collected before intestinal transplant. Subset: CFSE-low proliferating T cells sorted from roughly six-day pre-transplant mixed lymphocyte reaction (GvH or HvG direction). The source is a human patient who received an intestinal transplant.

The chain has TRBV6-5 and TRBJ2-3; 11 bases map to TRBD2. With 3 bases clipped from V and 5 bases from J, the junction kept 1 base outside the gene matches. Germline V gene data show CDR1 as MNHEY and CDR2 as SVGAGI. CDR3 length equals 14 residues. CDR3 sequence: CASSYGTSGDTQYF. Here the CDR3 DNA reads TGTGCCAGCAGTTATGGGACTAGCGGAGATACGCAGTATTTT.

In its sample, this clone is medium-sized. The V and J genes are TRBV5-1 and TRBJ1-1, with D maybe TRBD1 (5 bases). V lost 0 bases and J 2 bases, leaving 8 bases between the germline ends. Per germline, CDR1 SGHRS and CDR2 YFSETQ. This CDR3 comprises 14 residues. The CDR3 bases are TGCGCCAGCAGCTTGGGGGACGGAAACACTGAAGCTTTCTTT. It encodes CASSLGDGNTEAFF.

This clone has a handful of counts. The CDR3 DNA sequence: TGTGCCAGCGGGCGGGGGGGCGGAGATACGCAGTATTTT. Its translation is CASGRGGGDTQYF. The V call is TRBV6-5, the J call TRBJ2-3, with 9 bases matching TRBD2. This CDR3 contains 13 residues. Germline-derived CDR1 and CDR2 are MNHEY and SVGAGI. J gave up 5 bases and V 8 bases, and 5 bases lay outside the gene matches.